The 16 T cell receptor beta chains reported below all come from one sample, sequenced in a study of PD-1 blockade in classical Hodgkin lymphoma. Each patient experienced a relapse that followed autologous stem cell transplantation, and brentuximab vedotin exposure varied. The assay was immunoSEQ multiplex PCR, and TCRdb's table has in-frame clones only and misses some. The table includes about 100,000 clones, about 89% detected once. Source: peripheral blood mononuclear cells (PBMCs), taken before the second cycle of nivolumab. These receptor sequences come from a human donor with classical Hodgkin lymphoma.

This chain uses TRBV20-1 with TRBJ2-7, with unresolved D. Trimming removed 6 bases at V and 0 bases at J, with 6 bases between. Germline V gene sequence: CDR1 DFQATT, CDR2 SNEGSKA (reference sequence). This CDR3 contains 11 residues. The CDR3 coding sequence is TGCAGTGCCGGACCCTCCTACGAGCAGTACTTC. Its translation: CSAGPSYEQYF.

This clone occurred once. This chain links TRBV5-4 with TRBJ2-7; possibly TRBD1 for D (6 bases). This CDR3 has 17 residues. Between the trimmed V and J ends, which lost 4 bases and 1 base, there was a span of 21 bases. The germline V gene has CDR1 SGHNT and CDR2 YYREEE (reference sequence). CDR3 region: CASSPTTGRRGSYEQYF. In DNA, the CDR3 is TGTGCCAGCAGCCCTACCACAGGGAGACGGGGATCCTACGAGCAGTACTTC. The full variable domain, completed using reference TRBV5-4 and TRBJ2-7, is ETGVTQSPTHLIKTRGQQVTLRCSSQSGHNTVSWYQQALGQGPQFIFQYYREEENGRGNFPPRFSGLQFPNYSSELNVNALELDDSALYLCASSPTTGRRGSYEQYFGPGTRLTVT.

The V and J genes are TRBV6-5 and TRBJ2-7; possibly TRBD1 for D (6 bases). With 6 bases removed from V and 2 bases from J, the gap between germline ends came to 14 bases. Per germline, CDR1 MNHEY and CDR2 SVGAGI. CDR3 length: 14 amino acids. CDR3 amino acids: CASRDHRVPYEQYF. The CDR3, as DNA: TGTGCCAGCAGGGACCACAGGGTTCCCTACGAGCAGTACTTC.

This clone was observed a single time. The chain recombines TRBV28 with TRBJ1-2; D call uncertain. The germline CDR1 and CDR2 sequences are MDHEN and SYDVKM. Trimming removed 6 bases from V and 1 base from J, with 18 bases in between. The CDR3 has 16 residues. The CDR3 loop reads CASSTWRAWDNYGYTF. The CDR3 DNA sequence: TGTGCCAGCAGCACATGGAGAGCATGGGATAACTATGGCTACACCTTC.

In this sample, this clone turned up once. The chain couples TRBV11-1 to TRBJ1-1; no definite D call. This CDR3 has 15 amino acids. V lost 4 bases, J lost 1 base, and 13 bases lay in between. The germline gives CDR1 SGHAT, CDR2 FQDESV (reference sequence). The CDR3 loop is CASSSQRLRNTEAFF. The CDR3 nucleotides are TGTGCCAGCAGCTCGCAGAGGCTGCGGAACACTGAAGCTTTCTTT.

The rearrangement joins TRBV5-1 to TRBJ2-7; D is possibly TRBD1 or TRBD2 (5 bases each). Trimming cost V 6 bases and J 7 bases, with 17 bases left between them. CDR3 length: 13 residues. Germline V gene sequence: CDR1 SGHRS, CDR2 YFSETQ. As DNA, the CDR3 is TGCGCCAGCACCCGATGGGGCTCGGGAGAGCAGTACTTC. It codes for CASTRWGSGEQYF. Variable domain in full (rest from reference TRBV5-1 and TRBJ2-7): KAGVTQTPRYLIKTRGQQVTLSCSPISGHRSVSWYQQTPGQGLQFLFEYFSETQRNKGNFPGRFSGRQFSNSRSEMNVSTLELGDSALYLCASTRWGSGEQYFGPGTRLTVT.

The chain joins TRBV5-4 to TRBJ2-1, with D possibly called TRBD1 or TRBD2 (7 bases each). V shed 0 bases and J shed 2 bases, with 12 bases lying between them. This CDR3 spans 16 amino acids. The V gene's germline CDR1 is SGHNT and CDR2 YYREEE (reference sequence). The CDR3 DNA reads as TGTGCCAGCAGCTTGGACAGGGGAGGGACCTACAATGAGCAGTTCTTC. The encoded protein is CASSLDRGGTYNEQFF.

This chain connects TRBV2 to TRBJ1-5, with unresolved D. Deletions cut 4 bases from V and 0 bases from J, with 10 bases between. CDR3 length: 15 amino acids. The germline V gene has CDR1 SNHLY and CDR2 FYNNEI. CDR3: CASSVDTASNQPQHF. The CDR3 DNA sequence: TGTGCCAGCAGTGTTGACACTGCTAGCAATCAGCCCCAGCATTTT.

The gene calls are TRBV6-4 and TRBJ2-3; D is perhaps TRBD2 (5 bases). This CDR3 has 15 residues. Germline V gene lookup returns CDR1 MRHNA and CDR2 SNTAGT. Trimming took off 0 bases at V and 0 bases at J, with 7 bases between the two ends. This CDR3 reads CASSDSGGSTDTQYF. CDR3 bases: TGTGCCAGCAGTGACTCTGGCGGGAGCACAGATACGCAGTATTTT.

This chain connects TRBV5-1 to TRBJ1-1; D not certain. CDR3 size: 16 residues. The ends were cut back, 4 bases at V and 5 bases at J, with 21 bases in the middle. Germline-derived CDR1 and CDR2 are SGHRS and YFSETQ. CDR3 amino acids: CASSPTMGRLVTEAFF. CDR3 nucleotides: TGCGCCAGCAGCCCAACAATGGGCAGGCTGGTTACTGAAGCTTTCTTT.

This clone occurred once. CDR3 nucleotide sequence: TGTGCCAGCAGCCAAGAGGATGATAGCAATCAGCCCCAGCATTTT. Its protein is CASSQEDDSNQPQHF. This chain uses TRBV4-2 with TRBJ1-5; D remains ambiguous. Germline V gene lookup returns CDR1 LGHNA and CDR2 YNFKEQ. The length of the CDR3 is 15 residues. V was pared by 0 bases and J by 0 bases, with 6 bases between.

The genes are TRBV7-6 and TRBJ2-5, with TRBD2 as a possible D gene (6 bases). The V end was cut by 3 bases, the J end by 5 bases, with 10 bases between. Germline assignment: CDR1 SGHVS and CDR2 FNYEAQ. This CDR3 is built from 13 residues. The chain's CDR3 is CASSFGSRETQYF. The CDR3, as DNA: TGTGCCAGCAGCTTCGGGAGTCGGGAGACCCAGTACTTC.

V and J are TRBV27 and TRBJ1-1, with D possibly matching TRBD1 (5 bases). V was cut by 6 bases and J by 4 bases, with 12 bases left in between. CDR1 is MNHEY and CDR2 is SMNVEV in the germline V gene (reference sequence). The CDR3 runs to 13 residues. Here the CDR3 DNA reads TGTGCCAGCAGCCTGGCGGGGCCCACTGAAGCTTTCTTT. This codes for CASSLAGPTEAFF.

A single count supports this clone. This chain uses TRBV7-2 with TRBJ1-3; weak D call: TRBD1 (6 bases). The CDR3 totals 15 residues. Germline loops: CDR1 SGHTA, CDR2 FQGNSA. The ends were cut back, 5 bases at V and 0 bases at J, with 11 bases in the middle. In DNA, the CDR3 is TGTGCCAGCAGCCTAACAGGGTCCTCTGGAAACACCATATATTTT. Amino acids: CASSLTGSSGNTIYF. Full variable domain (rest looked up from reference TRBV7-2 and TRBJ1-3): GAGVSQSPSNKVTEKGKDVELRCDPISGHTALYWYRQSLGQGLEFLIYFQGNSAPDKSGLPSDRFSAERTGGSVSTLTIQRTQQEDSAVYLCASSLTGSSGNTIYFGEGSWLTVV.

The chain combines TRBV29-1 with TRBJ2-3; possible D gene TRBD1, 6 bases. The ends were cut back, 2 bases at V and 1 base at J, with 7 bases in the middle. The CDR3 is 13 amino acids. Germline V gene data show CDR1 as SQVTM and CDR2 as ANQGSEA. The CDR3 nucleotides read TGCAGCGTTGAAAGGACAGGCACAGATACGCAGTATTTT. It yields the protein CSVERTGTDTQYF.

CDR3 region: CASSARIDSYNEQFF. CDR3 sequence (DNA): TGTGCCAGCAGCGCCCGAATCGACAGTTACAATGAGCAGTTCTTC. This chain joins TRBV9 and TRBJ2-1; a possible D gene is TRBD1 (5 bases). Trimming removed 3 bases from V and 4 bases from J, with 14 bases in between. The length of the CDR3 is 15 residues. The V gene's germline CDR1 is SGDLS and CDR2 YYNGEE. The whole variable domain, filled in from reference TRBV9 and TRBJ2-1, reads DSGVTQTPKHLITATGQRVTLRCSPRSGDLSVYWYQQSLDQGLQFLIQYYNGEERAKGNILERFSAQQFPDLHSELNLSSLELGDSALYFCASSARIDSYNEQFFGPGTRLTVL.